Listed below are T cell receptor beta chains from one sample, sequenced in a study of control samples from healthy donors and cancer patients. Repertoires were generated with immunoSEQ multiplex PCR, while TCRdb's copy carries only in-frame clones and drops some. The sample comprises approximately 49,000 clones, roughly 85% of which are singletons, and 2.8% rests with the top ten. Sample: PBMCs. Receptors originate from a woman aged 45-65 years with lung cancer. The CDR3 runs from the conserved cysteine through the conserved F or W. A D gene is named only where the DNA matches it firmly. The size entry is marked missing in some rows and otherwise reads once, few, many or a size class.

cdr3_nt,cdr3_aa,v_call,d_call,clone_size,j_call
TGTGCCAGCAGTTACGGAGCAGGCCGAATCTATGGCTACACCTTC,CASSYGAGRIYGYTF,TRBV6-2/TRBV6-3,.,.,TRBJ1-2
TGTGCCAGCAGGCTACAGGGACGAGAGACCCAGTACTTC,CASRLQGRETQYF,TRBV3-1/TRBV3-2,.,.,TRBJ2-5
TGTGCTAGTGGTTCCCTGGGGGGCTACACCTTC,CASGSLGGYTF,TRBV12-5,.,.,TRBJ1-2
TGTGCCAGCAGTTACTCACCGTACAGCTCCTACGAGCAGTACTTC,CASSYSPYSSYEQYF,TRBV6-5,.,.,TRBJ2-7
TGTGCCAGCAGGGACACGGGGGGCGATGGCTACACCTTC,CASRDTGGDGYTF,TRBV6-4,.,.,TRBJ1-2
TGCGCCAGCAGCCAAGCACGACAGGGTCGAGGGTCTGGAAACACCATATATTTT,CASSQARQGRGSGNTIYF,TRBV4-1,TRBD1,once,TRBJ1-3
TGTGCCAGCAGCCAAAGGGAGATGGACACTGAAGCTTTCTTT,CASSQREMDTEAFF,TRBV3-1/TRBV3-2,.,.,TRBJ1-1
TGTGCCAGCAGTCGGGACCGAGATAATTCACCCCTCCACTTT,CASSRDRDNSPLHF,TRBV2,.,.,TRBJ1-6
TGTGCCAGCAGCTTCGGGGACTCTGGAAACACCATATATTTT,CASSFGDSGNTIYF,TRBV11-2,.,.,TRBJ1-3
TGTGCCACCAGTGATAGTGGCAGTCCTAACTATGGCTACACCTTC,CATSDSGSPNYGYTF,TRBV24-1,.,.,TRBJ1-2
TGTGCCAGCAGCATGGGGTGGAGAGAGACCCAGTACTTC,CASSMGWRETQYF,TRBV5-6,.,few,TRBJ2-5
TGTGCCAGCAGCCGGGACATAACTGGGGGTAATGAAAAACTGTTTTTT,CASSRDITGGNEKLFF,TRBV11-2,.,.,TRBJ1-4
TGTGCCAGCAGTTACTCCCGACACCTACGCTCCTACGAGCAGTACTTC,CASSYSRHLRSYEQYF,TRBV6-5,.,medium-sized,TRBJ2-7
TGTGCCAGCAGCCCGCCAAAGAACTCTGGAAACACCATATATTTT,CASSPPKNSGNTIYF,TRBV3-1/TRBV3-2,.,.,TRBJ1-3
TGTGCCAGCAGTAGGGGCGGCCTGGGCACAGATACGCAGTATTTT,CASSRGGLGTDTQYF,TRBV6-6,.,.,TRBJ2-3
TGTGCCAGCTCCGACAGGGGGCCGGGCGAGCAGTACTTC,CASSDRGPGEQYF,TRBV28,TRBD1,once,TRBJ2-7
TGCGCCAGCAGTTTTAGTTCTGGGGCCTCGGGCAAAAACATTCAGTACTTC,CASSFSSGASGKNIQYF,TRBV5-1,.,.,TRBJ2-4
TGTGCCAGCTCCCGGGACCGAGCAGCTAATGAAAAACTGTTTTTT,CASSRDRAANEKLFF,TRBV18,.,.,TRBJ1-4
TGTGCCAGCAGTTTATCAATTCCGGGACTAGCGGGGCCCACCTATTTACAGGCTACGCAGTATTTT,CASSLSIPGLAGPTYLQATQYF,TRBV27,TRBD2,.,TRBJ2-3
TGTGCCATCACTAGCGGGTTATTCTACGAGCAGTACTTC,CAITSGLFYEQYF,TRBV2,TRBD2,.,TRBJ2-7
TGTGCCAGCAGCTTCCGGGACAGCCCCTACAATGAGCAGTTCTTC,CASSFRDSPYNEQFF,TRBV5-4,TRBD1,once,TRBJ2-1
TGTGCCACCAGTGCCCCCCTAGCGGGGGGGTCCTACAATGAGCAGTTCTTC,CATSAPLAGGSYNEQFF,TRBV24-1,TRBD2,.,TRBJ2-1
TGTGCCAGTAGTATAGTGGTGTCTTCACTCCTCAACTATGGCTACACCTTC,CASSIVVSSLLNYGYTF,TRBV19,.,.,TRBJ1-2
TGTGCCAGCAGTCGAGGGACAGGGGCGAATTTTAGCAATCAGCCCCAGCATTTT,CASSRGTGANFSNQPQHF,TRBV2,TRBD1,.,TRBJ1-5
TGTGCCAGCAGCGTAGGGCCCACTAACTATGGCTACACCTTC,CASSVGPTNYGYTF,TRBV9,.,medium-sized,TRBJ1-2
TGTGCCAGCAGCCCGGGGACAGGATCTCAATACGAGCAGTACTTC,CASSPGTGSQYEQYF,TRBV5-4,TRBD1,.,TRBJ2-7
TGTGCCAGCAGTCCTAACACAAATGGCTACACCTTC,CASSPNTNGYTF,TRBV5-4,.,.,TRBJ1-2
TGTGCCAGCAGCGTAGATGGACGGAATAATTCACCCCTCCACTTT,CASSVDGRNNSPLHF,TRBV9,.,.,TRBJ1-6
TGTGCCAGCAGTCCCGGGGGGGCAGTCAATCAGCCCCAGCATTTT,CASSPGGAVNQPQHF,TRBV27,.,.,TRBJ1-5
TGTGCCAGCAGCCCAAGAGGGGGGTTGAACACTGAAGCTTTCTTT,CASSPRGGLNTEAFF,TRBV7-9,.,.,TRBJ1-1
TGTGCCACCAGCAGATACACAATGAACACCGGGGAGCTGTTTTTT,CATSRYTMNTGELFF,TRBV15,.,.,TRBJ2-2
TGTGCCAGCAGCGTAACCCCCCAGGAGGCCCCACATGGCTACACCTTC,CASSVTPQEAPHGYTF,TRBV9,.,.,TRBJ1-2
TGTGCCAGCACCTTAAGACAGGGGGAGAACACTGAAGCTTTCTTT,CASTLRQGENTEAFF,TRBV11-3,TRBD1,.,TRBJ1-1
TGCAGCGTTGAAGAATGGGGAACAATCCCTGAAGCTTTCTTT,CSVEEWGTIPEAFF,TRBV29-1,.,.,TRBJ1-1
TGCGCCAGCAGCCAAGAAGCGGGGCTCAGCCTCTATGGCTACACCTTC,CASSQEAGLSLYGYTF,TRBV4-3,.,.,TRBJ1-2
TGTGCCAGCAGCGTAGAACTAGGACACCGGAGCTATGGCTACACCTTC,CASSVELGHRSYGYTF,TRBV9,.,.,TRBJ1-2
TGCGCCAGCACCCTAGGACAGGGAACTGAAGCTTTCTTT,CASTLGQGTEAFF,TRBV5-1,TRBD1,.,TRBJ1-1
TGTGCCAGCAGAGGGGGAGGCAATCAGCCCCAGCATTTT,CASRGGGNQPQHF,TRBV2,.,.,TRBJ1-5
TGTGCCAGTAGTCAAGCGACAGGAGACTACGAGCAGTACTTC,CASSQATGDYEQYF,TRBV19,.,.,TRBJ2-7
TGTGCCAGCAGCTTAGGGGGTCTGGCTGGCTACACCTTC,CASSLGGLAGYTF,TRBV7-2,.,once,TRBJ1-2
TGTGCCAGCAGCGTAGCAGCCAATCCCGGGGCCTACAATGAGCAGTTCTTC,CASSVAANPGAYNEQFF,TRBV9,.,.,TRBJ2-1
TGCAGTGGCCTTAGCACAGATACGCAGTATTTT,CSGLSTDTQYF,TRBV20-1,.,.,TRBJ2-3
TGTGCCAGCAGCTCAAAGACTAGCAGGGAGACCCAGTACTTC,CASSSKTSRETQYF,TRBV11-2,TRBD2,.,TRBJ2-5
TGTGCCAGCAGCCCGGGAGGGGAAATCACTGAAGCTTTCTTT,CASSPGGEITEAFF,TRBV6-6,.,.,TRBJ1-1
TGTGCCAGCAGGATAGCGGGGGGCCCCCAAGAGACCCAGTACTTC,CASRIAGGPQETQYF,TRBV6-5,TRBD2,.,TRBJ2-5
TGCGCCAGCAGCTTACACCTAGCGGACTATGGCTACACCTTC,CASSLHLADYGYTF,TRBV5-1,.,.,TRBJ1-2
TGCAGCGTCAAGGCGGGGGGTAGCTCCTACGAGCAGTACTTC,CSVKAGGSSYEQYF,TRBV29-1,TRBD2,.,TRBJ2-7
TGTGCCAGCAGCTTGGTTGCAGGTCTAGGGGAGACCCAGTACTTC,CASSLVAGLGETQYF,TRBV5-6,.,few,TRBJ2-5
TGTGCCAGCAGCTCGGCAGGCACCTCCGATGGCTACACCTTC,CASSSAGTSDGYTF,TRBV7-9,.,.,TRBJ1-2
TGTGCCAGCAGCGTTTGGGTGGGGGGGGGCACAGATACGCAGTATTTT,CASSVWVGGGTDTQYF,TRBV9,TRBD2,.,TRBJ2-3
TGTGCCCGGCTCGGCCCGGGACGGGGGCGTGTTGGCTACACCTTC,CARLGPGRGRVGYTF,TRBV30,.,.,TRBJ1-2
TGTGCCAGCAGTTACTTGTCGGACAGTTCCTACGAGCAGTACTTC,CASSYLSDSSYEQYF,TRBV6-5,.,.,TRBJ2-7
TGTGCCAGCAGTCCACGGGGGAGCCCCGGCTACACCTTC,CASSPRGSPGYTF,TRBV13,.,.,TRBJ1-2
TGTGCCACCAGCAGTCCCAAGATACGGACCGGGGAGCTGTTTTTT,CATSSPKIRTGELFF,TRBV15,.,.,TRBJ2-2
TGTGCCAGCGGCCCATTCCGTAGGGGGCGCGACACTGAAGCTTTCTTT,CASGPFRRGRDTEAFF,TRBV9,TRBD1,once,TRBJ1-1
TGTGCCACCACCGGGACTAGCGGGTCCTACGAGCAGTACTTC,CATTGTSGSYEQYF,TRBV19,TRBD2,.,TRBJ2-7
TGCGCCAGCAGCTTGGGACAGGGAGAAGCCTACGAGCAGTACTTC,CASSLGQGEAYEQYF,TRBV5-1,TRBD1,.,TRBJ2-7
TGCGCCAGCAGCTTGAGTCAGACTGAAGCTTTCTTT,CASSLSQTEAFF,TRBV5-1,.,.,TRBJ1-1
TGTGCCAGCAGCCAAAAGGGTGGAGATGAAAAACTGTTTTTT,CASSQKGGDEKLFF,TRBV3-1/TRBV3-2,.,.,TRBJ1-4